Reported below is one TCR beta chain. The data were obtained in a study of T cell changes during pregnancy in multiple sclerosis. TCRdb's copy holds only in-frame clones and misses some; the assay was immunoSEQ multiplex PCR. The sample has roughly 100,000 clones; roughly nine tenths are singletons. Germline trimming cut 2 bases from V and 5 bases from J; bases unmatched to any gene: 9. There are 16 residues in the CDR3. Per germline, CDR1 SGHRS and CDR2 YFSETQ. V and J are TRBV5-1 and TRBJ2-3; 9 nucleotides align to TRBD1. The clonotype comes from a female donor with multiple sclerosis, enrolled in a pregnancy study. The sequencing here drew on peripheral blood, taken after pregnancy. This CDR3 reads CASSFRTGAAVDTQYF. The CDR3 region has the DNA TGCGCCAGCAGCTTTCGGACAGGGGCGGCGGTAGATACGCAGTATTTT.